The 21 T cell receptor beta chains in this list originate from one sample, sequenced in a study of T cell responses to AZD1222 COVID-19 vaccine. The repertoire was sequenced with immunoSEQ multiplex PCR; TCRdb's copy has only in-frame clones and lacks some. The data contain 210,000 or so clones, about 94% of them seen just once; the ten biggest clones take up around 1.7%. The sample here was peripheral blood, taken 28 days after the second dose of the MenACWY control vaccine. The origin of the receptors is an adult who received the MenACWY meningococcal vaccine as a control.

The chain carries TRBV5-1 and TRBJ1-1; 7 bases are shared with TRBD1. The CDR3 length is 16 residues. Per the germline V gene, CDR1 is SGHRS and CDR2 is YFSETQ. Trimming cost V 0 bases and J 1 base; bases outside gene matches: 6. The CDR3 DNA is TGCGCCAGCAGCTTGGGGAGGACAGGAGAGAACACTGAAGCTTTCTTT. Its translation is CASSLGRTGENTEAFF. Using reference TRBV5-1 and TRBJ1-1 for the parts outside the CDR3, the full variable domain is KAGVTQTPRYLIKTRGQQVTLSCSPISGHRSVSWYQQTPGQGLQFLFEYFSETQRNKGNFPGRFSGRQFSNSRSEMNVSTLELGDSALYLCASSLGRTGENTEAFFGQGTRLTVV.

J is TRBJ1-6 and V is TRBV7-8; 9 nucleotides match TRBD1. Germline V gene data show CDR1 as SGHVS and CDR2 as FQNEAQ. CDR3 length: 16 amino acids. V gave up 5 bases and J gave up 10 bases; unmatched junction bases: 12. Here the CDR3 reads CASSATGTGTLSPLHF. The CDR3 region has the DNA TGTGCCAGCAGCGCAACCGGGACAGGGACACTCTCACCCCTCCACTTT.

The chain has TRBV7-2 and TRBJ2-7, with D perhaps matching TRBD2 (6 bases). This CDR3 comprises 13 residues. The ends were cut back, 6 bases at V and 3 bases at J, with 12 bases in the middle. Germline V CDR1 and CDR2: SGHTA, FQGNSA. The DNA of the CDR3 is TGTGCCAGCAGTACGGGGGATTTCTACGAGCAGTACTTC. Its protein product is CASSTGDFYEQYF. Using reference TRBV7-2 and TRBJ2-7 for the parts outside the CDR3, the full variable domain is GAGVSQSPSNKVTEKGKDVELRCDPISGHTALYWYRQSLGQGLEFLIYFQGNSAPDKSGLPSDRFSAERTGGSVSTLTIQRTQQEDSAVYLCASSTGDFYEQYFGPGTRLTVT.

V is TRBV4-3 and J is TRBJ2-3; D is undetermined. The germline CDR1 and CDR2 sequences are LGHNA and YSLEER. The CDR3 has 15 amino acids. V was clipped by 1 base and J by 2 bases, with 10 bases between them. CDR3 DNA sequence: TGCGCCAGCAGCCAAGGGTTTGAAGTCACAGATACGCAGTATTTT. This encodes CASSQGFEVTDTQYF.

J is TRBJ1-6 and V is TRBV6-5; 9 nucleotides line up with TRBD1. Germline-derived CDR1 and CDR2 are MNHEY and SVGAGI. The CDR3 extends over 15 amino acids. The ends lost 6 bases at V and 9 bases at J; junction bases unmatched: 9. This CDR3 reads CASSRDRAEFSPLHF. The CDR3 nucleotides read TGTGCCAGCAGCAGGGACAGGGCTGAATTTTCACCCCTCCACTTT.

The CDR3 nucleotides read TGTGCCAGCAGCCATTCCACCGGTGGGGACGAGCAGTACTTC. It translates to CASSHSTGGDEQYF. The chain employs TRBV9 and TRBJ2-7; no clear D. CDR1 is SGDLS and CDR2 is YYNGEE in the germline V gene. The CDR3 is 14 residues long. Deletions cut 4 bases from V and 5 bases from J, with 16 bases between.

The rearrangement joins TRBV15 to TRBJ2-1, with TRBD2 as a possible D gene (6 bases). CDR1 and CDR2 from the germline V gene are LNHNV and YYDKDF (reference sequence). V was trimmed by 0 bases and J by 7 bases, leaving 13 bases between them. The CDR3 spans 15 residues. CDR3 region: CATSRDDGGRNEQFF. CDR3 in DNA: TGTGCCACCAGCAGAGATGATGGAGGGAGGAATGAGCAGTTCTTC.

The chain joins TRBV27 to TRBJ1-2, with D maybe TRBD1 (6 bases). The V end was cut by 2 bases, the J end by 7 bases, with 11 bases between. This CDR3 is 13 amino acids long. Germline values: CDR1 MNHEY, CDR2 SMNVEV (reference sequence). The CDR3 DNA follows: TGTGCCAGCAGTTTAAACCAGGGGTCTGGCTACACCTTC. Translation gives CASSLNQGSGYTF.

The chain couples TRBV5-8 to TRBJ1-2; D might be TRBD1 (6 bases). V was clipped by 5 bases and J by 5 bases, with 19 bases between them. Germline V CDR1 and CDR2: SGHTS, YDEGEE. This CDR3 region has 15 residues. The CDR3 nucleotides are TGTGCCAGCAGACTCACAGGGATCGTTATTTATGGCTACACCTTC. This codes for CASRLTGIVIYGYTF.

CDR3 coding DNA: TGTGCCAGCAGCTTTGGCTCCGCTACGTTCTCTGGGGCCAACGTCCTGACTTTC. It is translated as CASSFGSATFSGANVLTF. This chain joins TRBV7-9 and TRBJ2-6, with D uncertain. With 3 bases removed from V and 0 bases from J, the gap between germline ends came to 15 bases. Germline assignment: CDR1 SEHNR and CDR2 FQNEAQ (reference sequence). This CDR3 contains 18 residues.

The genes are TRBV5-8 and TRBJ1-1; 9 bases are shared with TRBD1. This CDR3 has 15 amino acids. The germline gives CDR1 SGHTS, CDR2 YDEGEE. With 5 bases clipped from V and 1 base from J, the junction kept 6 bases outside the gene matches. This CDR3 is CASRTTGGANTEAFF. The CDR3 nucleotides read TGTGCCAGCAGAACCACAGGGGGCGCGAACACTGAAGCTTTCTTT.

This chain uses TRBV11-2 with TRBJ2-3; D assignment may be TRBD1 or TRBD2 (5 bases each). The CDR3 totals 18 residues. Germline V gene data show CDR1 as SGHAT and CDR2 as FQNNGV. V shed 3 bases and J shed 6 bases, with 25 bases lying between them. CDR3 sequence: CASSLSSFRGARRDTQYF. DNA for the CDR3: TGTGCCAGCAGCTTGTCCTCCTTTAGAGGGGCCCGCAGGGATACGCAGTATTTT.

This clone appeared a single time. The genes are TRBV29-1 and TRBJ2-3; TRBD2 matches 10 bases. V shed 0 bases and J 0 bases; nucleotides not matched to a gene: 9. Germline V gene data show CDR1 as SQVTM and CDR2 as ANQGSEA. The CDR3 has 18 residues. The CDR3 DNA sequence: TGCAGCGTTGAAGATCCAGCGGGGGGGCTTTATAGCACAGATACGCAGTATTTT. Protein product: CSVEDPAGGLYSTDTQYF.

A few counts support this clone. Other nucleotide sequences in the sample specify the same CDR3. The chain combines TRBV19 with TRBJ1-3; the D gene is possibly TRBD1 (6 bases). Looked up from germline, CDR1 is LNHDA and CDR2 is SQIVND (reference sequence). Between the trimmed V and J ends, which lost 4 bases and 0 bases, there was a span of 10 bases. This CDR3 has 15 residues. CDR3 protein: CASSTTGLSGNTIYF. In DNA form, the CDR3 reads TGTGCCAGTAGTACGACAGGTCTCTCTGGAAACACCATATATTTT.

The chain uses TRBV24-1 and TRBJ2-1, with 7 bases aligning to TRBD1. Per germline, CDR1 KGHDR and CDR2 SFDVKD. V was clipped by 3 bases and J by 3 bases; unmatched bases: 4. This CDR3 region has 15 residues. The CDR3 nucleotides read TGTGCCACCAGTGATCCGACAGGGCGCTACAATGAGCAGTTCTTC. Amino acids: CATSDPTGRYNEQFF.

The V call is TRBV11-2, the J call TRBJ2-7; 9 bases agree with TRBD1. The CDR3 length is 16 residues. The germline gives CDR1 SGHAT, CDR2 FQNNGV. The junction had 7 bases not matched to a gene; V was cut back by 1 base and J by 3 bases. The CDR3: CASSLVRGQGIYEQYF. CDR3 nucleotides: TGTGCCAGCAGCTTAGTCAGGGGACAGGGTATCTACGAGCAGTACTTC.

This chain joins TRBV27 and TRBJ2-5; D may match TRBD1 or TRBD2 (5 bases each). Trimming left V 5 bases short and J 4 bases short, with 17 bases between. Germline V gene data show CDR1 as MNHEY and CDR2 as SMNVEV (reference sequence). The CDR3 has 15 residues. The CDR3 DNA sequence: TGTGCCAGCAGTAGTTTCGGGGCTGGGGGAGAGACCCAGTACTTC. Amino acid sequence: CASSSFGAGGETQYF.

The chain employs TRBV14 and TRBJ2-7; weak D call: TRBD1 (5 bases). The CDR3 sequence is 12 residues long. CDR1 SGHDN and CDR2 FVKESK come from the germline V gene. Between the trimmed V and J ends, which lost 0 bases and 5 bases, there was a span of 5 bases. CDR3 nucleotides: TGTGCCAGCAGCCAAGAGGGGCACGAGCAGTACTTC. Translating it yields CASSQEGHEQYF. The full variable domain, in which reference TRBV14 and TRBJ2-7 provide the parts outside the CDR3, is EAGVTQFPSHSVIEKGQTVTLRCDPISGHDNLYWYRRVMGKEIKFLLHFVKESKQDESGMPNNRFLAERTGGTYSTLKVQPAELEDSGVYFCASSQEGHEQYFGPGTRLTVT.

The chain employs TRBV5-4 and TRBJ2-7; possible D gene TRBD2, 6 bases. The CDR3 totals 15 residues. V was clipped by 1 base and J by 0 bases, with 11 bases between them. The germline gives CDR1 SGHNT, CDR2 YYREEE (reference sequence). The CDR3 bases are TGTGCCAGCAGCTTGTTGGGGGGAGGCTCCTACGAGCAGTACTTC. It translates to CASSLLGGGSYEQYF.

This clone was detected a few times. The chain carries TRBV2 and TRBJ2-7; D is ambiguous. The CDR3 sequence is 14 residues long. The germline CDR1 and CDR2 sequences are SNHLY and FYNNEI. The ends were cut back, 7 bases at V and 2 bases at J, with 15 bases in the middle. The CDR3 nucleotides read TGTGCCAGCATGTCAACGACGGCTACCTACGAGCAGTACTTC. Translated, it gives CASMSTTATYEQYF.

The rearrangement joins TRBV6-2 or TRBV6-3 to TRBJ2-1, with TRBD2 matching over 11 bases. The length of the CDR3 is 19 residues. Trimming took 2 bases from V and 7 from J; bases not matched to a gene: 16. Germline V CDR1 and CDR2: MNHEY, SVGEGT. The chain's CDR3 is CASSYPLTSSGGPRNEQFF. CDR3 nucleotide sequence: TGTGCCAGCAGTTACCCTCTTACCTCTAGCGGGGGGCCGAGGAATGAGCAGTTCTTC.